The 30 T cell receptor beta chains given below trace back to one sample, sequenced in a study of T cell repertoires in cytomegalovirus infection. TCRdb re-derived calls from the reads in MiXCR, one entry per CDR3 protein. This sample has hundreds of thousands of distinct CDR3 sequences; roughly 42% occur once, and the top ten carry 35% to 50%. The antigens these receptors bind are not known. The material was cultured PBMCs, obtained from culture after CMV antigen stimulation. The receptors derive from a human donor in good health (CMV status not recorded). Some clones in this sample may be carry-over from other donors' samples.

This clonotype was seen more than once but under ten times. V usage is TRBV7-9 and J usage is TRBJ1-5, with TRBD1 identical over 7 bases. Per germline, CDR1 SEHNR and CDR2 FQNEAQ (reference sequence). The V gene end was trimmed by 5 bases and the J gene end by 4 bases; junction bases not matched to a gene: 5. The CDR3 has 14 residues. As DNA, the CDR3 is TGTGCCAGCAGCCTCCGGGACAGAAATCAGCCCCAGCATTTT. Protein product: CASSLRDRNQPQHF.

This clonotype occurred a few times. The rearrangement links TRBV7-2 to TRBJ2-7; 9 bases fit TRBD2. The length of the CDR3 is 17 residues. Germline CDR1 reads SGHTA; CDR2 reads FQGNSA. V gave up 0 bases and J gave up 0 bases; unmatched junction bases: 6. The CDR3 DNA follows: TGTGCCAGCAGCTTAGCGTTGTGGACTAGCGACTCCTACGAGCAGTACTTC. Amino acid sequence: CASSLALWTSDSYEQYF.

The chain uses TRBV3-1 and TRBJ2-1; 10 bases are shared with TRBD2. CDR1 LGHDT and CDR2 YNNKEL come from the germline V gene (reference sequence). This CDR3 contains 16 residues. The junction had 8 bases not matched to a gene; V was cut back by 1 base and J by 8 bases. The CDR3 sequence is CASSQGAASGSYEQFF. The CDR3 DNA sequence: TGTGCCAGCAGCCAAGGGGCGGCTAGCGGGAGCTATGAGCAGTTCTTC.

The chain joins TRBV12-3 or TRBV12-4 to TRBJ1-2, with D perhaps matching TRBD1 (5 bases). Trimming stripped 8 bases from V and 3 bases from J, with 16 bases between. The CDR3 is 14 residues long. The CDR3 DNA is TGTGCCAGCGGGATCCCAGGGTTGGACTATGGCTACACCTTC. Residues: CASGIPGLDYGYTF.

The CDR3 DNA sequence: TGTGCCAGCAGCTCCGCTAGCGGGTACAATGAGCAGTTCTTC. Translating it yields CASSSASGYNEQFF. The J gene is TRBJ2-1, the V gene TRBV7-9; 8 bases are shared with TRBD2. With V trimmed by 4 bases and J by 4 bases, 3 bases remained unmatched. CDR1 and CDR2 (germline): SEHNR, FQNEAQ (reference sequence). The CDR3 contains 14 residues.

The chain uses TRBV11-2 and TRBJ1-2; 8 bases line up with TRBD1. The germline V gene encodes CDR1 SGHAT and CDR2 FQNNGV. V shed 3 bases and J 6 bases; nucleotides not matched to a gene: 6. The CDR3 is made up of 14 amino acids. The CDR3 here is CASSLLRDRHGYTF. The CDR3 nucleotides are TGTGCCAGCAGCTTGTTAAGGGACAGGCATGGCTACACCTTC. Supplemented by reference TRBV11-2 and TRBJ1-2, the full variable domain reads EAGVAQSPRYKIIEKRQSVAFWCNPISGHATLYWYQQILGQGPKLLIQFQNNGVVDDSQLPKDRFSAERLKGVDSTLKIQPAKLEDSAVYLCASSLLRDRHGYTFGSGTRLTVV.

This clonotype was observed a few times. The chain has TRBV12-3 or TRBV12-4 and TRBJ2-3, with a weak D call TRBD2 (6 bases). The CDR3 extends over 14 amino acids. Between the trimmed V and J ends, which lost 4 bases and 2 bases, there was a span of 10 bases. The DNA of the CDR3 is TGTGCCAGCAGTTCGAGCGGGCCCACAGATACGCAGTATTTT. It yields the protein CASSSSGPTDTQYF.

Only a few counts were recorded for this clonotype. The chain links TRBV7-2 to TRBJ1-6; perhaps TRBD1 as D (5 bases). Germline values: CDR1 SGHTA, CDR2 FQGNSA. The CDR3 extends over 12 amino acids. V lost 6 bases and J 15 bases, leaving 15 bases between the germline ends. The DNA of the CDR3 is TGTGCCAGCAGACTGGACTGGGGCCACCTCCACTTT. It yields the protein CASRLDWGHLHF.

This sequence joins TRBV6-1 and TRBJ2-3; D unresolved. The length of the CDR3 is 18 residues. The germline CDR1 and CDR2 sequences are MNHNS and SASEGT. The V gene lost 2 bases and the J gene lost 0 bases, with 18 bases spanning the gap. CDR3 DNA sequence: TGTGCCAGCAGTGAAAGGCCCCCGGGTGACCTTAGCACAGATACGCAGTATTTT. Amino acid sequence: CASSERPPGDLSTDTQYF.

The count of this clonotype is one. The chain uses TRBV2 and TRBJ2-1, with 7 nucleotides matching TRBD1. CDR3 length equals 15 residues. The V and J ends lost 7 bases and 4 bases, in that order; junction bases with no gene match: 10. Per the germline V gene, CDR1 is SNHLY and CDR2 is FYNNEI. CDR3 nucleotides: TGTGCCAGCACCTCCGAGGGGGCAGGTTACAATGAGCAGTTCTTC. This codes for CASTSEGAGYNEQFF.

CDR3 sequence reads: CASSQDTGSEQFF. The CDR3 DNA is TGCGCCAGCAGCCAAGATACGGGGAGTGAGCAGTTCTTC. The V call is TRBV4-3, the J call TRBJ2-1, with D tentatively TRBD2 (5 bases). The V gene's germline CDR1 is LGHNA and CDR2 YSLEER. The CDR3 runs 13 residues. V was clipped by 0 bases and J by 9 bases, with 9 bases between them.

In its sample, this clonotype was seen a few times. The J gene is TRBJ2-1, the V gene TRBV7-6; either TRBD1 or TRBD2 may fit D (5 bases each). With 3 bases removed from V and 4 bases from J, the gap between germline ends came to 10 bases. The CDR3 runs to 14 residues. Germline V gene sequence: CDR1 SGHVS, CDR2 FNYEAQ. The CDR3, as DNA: TGTGCCAGCAGCTTCCGGGACGTATACAATGAGCAGTTCTTC. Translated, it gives CASSFRDVYNEQFF.

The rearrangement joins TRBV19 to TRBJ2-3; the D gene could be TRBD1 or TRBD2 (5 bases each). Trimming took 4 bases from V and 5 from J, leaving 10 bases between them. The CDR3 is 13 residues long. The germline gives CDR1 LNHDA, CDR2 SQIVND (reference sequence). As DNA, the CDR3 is TGTGCCAGTAGTACCCGGGACCAAGATACGCAGTATTTT. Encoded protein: CASSTRDQDTQYF.

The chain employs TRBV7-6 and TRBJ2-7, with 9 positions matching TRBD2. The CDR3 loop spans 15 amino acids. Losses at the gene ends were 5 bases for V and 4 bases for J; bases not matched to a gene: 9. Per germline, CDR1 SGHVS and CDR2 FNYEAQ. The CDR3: CASSPLLAGRYEQYF. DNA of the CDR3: TGTGCCAGCAGCCCACTCCTAGCGGGACGGTACGAGCAGTACTTC.

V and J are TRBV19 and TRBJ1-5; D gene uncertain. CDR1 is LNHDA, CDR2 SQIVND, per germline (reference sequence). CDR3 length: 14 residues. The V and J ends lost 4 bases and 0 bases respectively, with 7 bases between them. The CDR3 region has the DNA TGTGCCAGTAGTAGCAGCTATAGCAATCAGCCCCAGCATTTT. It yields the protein CASSSSYSNQPQHF.

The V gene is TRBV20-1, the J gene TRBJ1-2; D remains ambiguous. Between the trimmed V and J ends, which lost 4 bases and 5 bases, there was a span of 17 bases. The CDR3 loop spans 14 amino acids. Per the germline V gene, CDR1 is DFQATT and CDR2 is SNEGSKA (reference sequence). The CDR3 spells CSATPQHPGYGYTF. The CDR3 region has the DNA TGCAGTGCTACCCCCCAGCATCCCGGGTATGGCTACACCTTC.

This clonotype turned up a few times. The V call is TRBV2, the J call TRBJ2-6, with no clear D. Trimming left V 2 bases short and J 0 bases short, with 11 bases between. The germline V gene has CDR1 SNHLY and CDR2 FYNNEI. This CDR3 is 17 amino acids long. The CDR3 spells CASSEFFQSSGANVLTF. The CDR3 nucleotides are TGTGCCAGCAGTGAATTTTTCCAGAGCTCTGGGGCCAACGTCCTGACTTTC.

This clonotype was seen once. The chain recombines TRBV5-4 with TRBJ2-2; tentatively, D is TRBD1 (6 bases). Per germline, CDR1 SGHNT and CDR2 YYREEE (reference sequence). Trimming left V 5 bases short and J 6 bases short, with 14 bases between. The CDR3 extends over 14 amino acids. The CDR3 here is CASRKDRRSGELFF. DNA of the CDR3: TGTGCCAGCAGAAAGGACAGACGTTCCGGGGAGCTGTTTTTT. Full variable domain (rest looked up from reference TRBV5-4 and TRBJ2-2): ETGVTQSPTHLIKTRGQQVTLRCSSQSGHNTVSWYQQALGQGPQFIFQYYREEENGRGNFPPRFSGLQFPNYSSELNVNALELDDSALYLCASRKDRRSGELFFGEGSRLTVL.

Written as DNA, the CDR3 is TGCAGTGCTCGCTTGAATACGCAGTATTTT. Translated, it gives CSARLNTQYF. V usage is TRBV20-1 and J usage is TRBJ2-3; D ambiguous. Germline CDR1 DFQATT, CDR2 SNEGSKA (reference sequence). The CDR3 sequence is 10 residues long. V lost 5 bases and J lost 7, with 7 bases in between.

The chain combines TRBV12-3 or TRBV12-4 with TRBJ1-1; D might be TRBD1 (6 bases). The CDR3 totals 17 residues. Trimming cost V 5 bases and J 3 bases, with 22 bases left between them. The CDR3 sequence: CASSPPGDRPRDTEAFF. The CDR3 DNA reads TGTGCCAGCAGTCCCCCCGGAGACAGGCCCCGGGACACTGAAGCTTTCTTT.

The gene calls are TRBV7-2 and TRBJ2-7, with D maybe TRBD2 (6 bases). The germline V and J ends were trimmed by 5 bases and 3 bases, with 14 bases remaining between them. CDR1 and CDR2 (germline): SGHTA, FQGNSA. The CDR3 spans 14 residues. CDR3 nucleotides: TGTGCCAGCAGCCCGGGCCTAGCGAACTACGAGCAGTACTTC. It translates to CASSPGLANYEQYF.

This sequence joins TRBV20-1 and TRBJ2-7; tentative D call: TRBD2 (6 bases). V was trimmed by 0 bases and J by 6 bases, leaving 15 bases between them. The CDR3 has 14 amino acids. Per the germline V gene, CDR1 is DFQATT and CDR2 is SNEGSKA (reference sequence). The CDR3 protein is CSARDPRDLGEQYF. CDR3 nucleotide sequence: TGCAGTGCTAGAGACCCCCGGGACTTGGGCGAGCAGTACTTC.

CDR3 in DNA: TGCGCCAGCAGCCAAGATCGGGGGGGACAGGTACAAGAGACCCAGTACTTC. Protein product: CASSQDRGGQVQETQYF. The rearrangement uses TRBV4-1 and TRBJ2-5; D is possibly TRBD1 or TRBD2 (8 bases each). Germline values: CDR1 MGHRA, CDR2 YSYEKL. Trimming stripped 0 bases from V and 2 bases from J, with 16 bases between. This CDR3 region has 17 residues.

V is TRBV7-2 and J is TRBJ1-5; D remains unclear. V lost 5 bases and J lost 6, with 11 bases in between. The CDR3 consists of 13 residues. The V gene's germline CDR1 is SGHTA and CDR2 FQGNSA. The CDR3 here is CASSVLGGQPQHF. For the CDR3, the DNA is TGTGCCAGCAGCGTATTGGGAGGTCAGCCCCAGCATTTT.

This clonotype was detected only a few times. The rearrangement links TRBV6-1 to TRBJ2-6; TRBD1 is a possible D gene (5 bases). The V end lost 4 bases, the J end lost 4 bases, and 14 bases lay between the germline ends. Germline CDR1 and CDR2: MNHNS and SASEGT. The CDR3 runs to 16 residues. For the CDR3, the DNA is TGTGCCAGCAGTGTGCTCCCAGGGTCCGGGGCCAACGTCCTGACTTTC. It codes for CASSVLPGSGANVLTF.

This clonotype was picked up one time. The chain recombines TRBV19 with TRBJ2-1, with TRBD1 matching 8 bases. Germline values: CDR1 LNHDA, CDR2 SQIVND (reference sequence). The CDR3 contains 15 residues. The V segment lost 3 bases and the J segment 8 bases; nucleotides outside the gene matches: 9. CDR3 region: CASSMRTGYVDEQFF. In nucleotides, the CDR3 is TGTGCCAGTAGTATGCGGACAGGGTATGTCGATGAGCAGTTCTTC. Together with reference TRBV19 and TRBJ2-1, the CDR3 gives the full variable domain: DGGITQSPKYLFRKEGQNVTLSCEQNLNHDAMYWYRQDPGQGLRLIYYSQIVNDFQKGDIAEGYSVSREKKESFPLTVTSAQKNPTAFYLCASSMRTGYVDEQFFGPGTRLTVL.

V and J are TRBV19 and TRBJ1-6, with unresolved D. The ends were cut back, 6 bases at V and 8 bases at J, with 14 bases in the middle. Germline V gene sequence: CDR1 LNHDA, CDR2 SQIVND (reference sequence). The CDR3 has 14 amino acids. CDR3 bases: TGTGCCAGTAGGGGGATGGCAGCGTATTCACCCCTCCACTTT. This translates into CASRGMAAYSPLHF.

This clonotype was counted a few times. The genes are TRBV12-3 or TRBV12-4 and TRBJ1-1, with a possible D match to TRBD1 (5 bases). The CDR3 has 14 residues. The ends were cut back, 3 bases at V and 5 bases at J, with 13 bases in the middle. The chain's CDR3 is CASSFGGKGTEAFF. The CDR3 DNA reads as TGTGCCAGCAGTTTCGGGGGGAAGGGGACTGAAGCTTTCTTT.

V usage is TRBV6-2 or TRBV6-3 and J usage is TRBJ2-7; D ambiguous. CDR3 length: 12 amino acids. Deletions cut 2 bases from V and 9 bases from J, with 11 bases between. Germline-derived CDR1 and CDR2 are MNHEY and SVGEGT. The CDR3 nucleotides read TGTGCCAGCAGTTACATCCGGCGGCGGCAGTACTTC. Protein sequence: CASSYIRRRQYF.

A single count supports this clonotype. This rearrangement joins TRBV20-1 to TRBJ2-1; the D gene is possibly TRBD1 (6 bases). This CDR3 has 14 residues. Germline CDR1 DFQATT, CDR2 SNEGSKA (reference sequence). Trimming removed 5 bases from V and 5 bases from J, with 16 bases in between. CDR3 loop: CSAHSSGAHNEQFF. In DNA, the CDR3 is TGCAGTGCTCATTCGTCAGGGGCCCACAATGAGCAGTTCTTC.